This entry lists 21 T cell receptor beta chains sequenced from one sample in a study of T cell responses to AZD1222 COVID-19 vaccine. Produced via immunoSEQ multiplex PCR; TCRdb's table is partial and in-frame only. The sample has some 97,000 clones; around nine tenths are singletons. Sequencing was performed on peripheral blood, taken on day 0 of AZD1222 vaccination. These receptors all stem from an adult in good health.

The V and J genes are TRBV6-6 and TRBJ2-7; 7 bases are a match to TRBD1. CDR3 length: 15 residues. The J segment lost 0 bases and the V segment lost 5 bases, leaving 7 bases of the junction unmatched. Germline V CDR1 and CDR2: MNHNY, SVGAGI (reference sequence). CDR3 in DNA: TGTGCCAGCAGTACACAGGGGCCCCTCTCCTACGAGCAGTACTTC. This encodes CASSTQGPLSYEQYF.

The rearrangement links TRBV5-1 to TRBJ2-1, with D unclear. Trimming took 1 base from V and 4 from J, leaving 12 bases between them. The CDR3 spans 15 residues. Germline V gene sequence: CDR1 SGHRS, CDR2 YFSETQ. The DNA of the CDR3 is TGCGCCAGCAGCTTGCCCGAGTACGGATACAATGAGCAGTTCTTC. Its protein product is CASSLPEYGYNEQFF.

The chain uses TRBV20-1 and TRBJ2-7; D unclear. Per the germline V gene, CDR1 is DFQATT and CDR2 is SNEGSKA (reference sequence). The CDR3 spans 19 residues. Deletions cut 3 bases from V and 5 bases from J, with 32 bases between. The CDR3, as DNA: TGCAGTGCTAGTCCGTGGGTGATCCACAGCCGCCCGGTGCTTGACGAGCAGTACTTC. It yields the protein CSASPWVIHSRPVLDEQYF.

The chain uses TRBV9 and TRBJ2-7; 8 bases match TRBD1. The CDR3 has 14 amino acids. Germline CDR1 reads SGDLS; CDR2 reads YYNGEE. The trim removed 3 bases at V and 2 bases at J, leaving 4 bases unmatched. DNA for the CDR3: TGTGCCAGCAGCGCCCGGGACAGGACCTACGAGCAGTACTTC. Translated: CASSARDRTYEQYF. Variable domain in full (rest from reference TRBV9 and TRBJ2-7): DSGVTQTPKHLITATGQRVTLRCSPRSGDLSVYWYQQSLDQGLQFLIQYYNGEERAKGNILERFSAQQFPDLHSELNLSSLELGDSALYFCASSARDRTYEQYFGPGTRLTVT.

J is TRBJ1-4 and V is TRBV7-9; D unresolved. Between the trimmed V and J ends, which lost 7 bases and 8 bases, there was a span of 8 bases. CDR1 and CDR2 from the germline V gene are SEHNR and FQNEAQ (reference sequence). This CDR3 spans 11 amino acids. The CDR3 nucleotides are TGTGCCAGCACCTCGGAGGAAAAACTGTTTTTT. Protein: CASTSEEKLFF. The full variable domain, completed using reference TRBV7-9 and TRBJ1-4, is DTGVSQNPRHKITKRGQNVTFRCDPISEHNRLYWYRQTLGQGPEFLTYFQNEAQLEKSRLLSDRFSAERPKGSFSTLEIQRTEQGDSAMYLCASTSEEKLFFGSGTQLSVL.

The chain employs TRBV29-1 and TRBJ2-4; D uncertain. The CDR3 totals 13 residues. Trimming took 5 bases from V and 1 from J, leaving 9 bases between them. Germline CDR1 SQVTM, CDR2 ANQGSEA. The CDR3 is CSVPRVAKNIQYF. The CDR3 region has the DNA TGCAGCGTTCCTAGGGTTGCCAAAAACATTCAGTACTTC.

The chain recombines TRBV7-9 with TRBJ2-1; unclear D gene. The V gene's germline CDR1 is SEHNR and CDR2 FQNEAQ (reference sequence). With 3 bases removed from V and 1 base from J, the gap between germline ends came to 10 bases. The CDR3 length is 15 residues. The CDR3 loop is CASSLQATSYNEQFF. The CDR3 DNA reads TGTGCCAGCAGCTTGCAAGCCACATCCTACAATGAGCAGTTCTTC.

V is TRBV5-1 and J is TRBJ1-1; D is undetermined. This CDR3 is 14 amino acids long. The V gene lost 2 bases and the J gene lost 1 base, with 9 bases spanning the gap. CDR1 SGHRS and CDR2 YFSETQ come from the germline V gene. The CDR3 protein is CASSFTQQNTEAFF. CDR3 bases: TGCGCCAGCAGCTTTACGCAGCAGAACACTGAAGCTTTCTTT.

The chain links TRBV5-8 to TRBJ2-5; maybe TRBD2 (6 bases). In germline, CDR1 is SGHTS, CDR2 YDEGEE. The length of the CDR3 is 16 residues. V gave up 0 bases and J gave up 1 base, with 13 bases separating them. This CDR3 reads CASSLAIAALQETQYF. The CDR3 DNA reads as TGTGCCAGCAGCTTGGCGATAGCGGCCCTCCAAGAGACCCAGTACTTC.

V is TRBV6-6 and J is TRBJ1-4; 8 bases match TRBD1. The CDR3 length is 16 residues. After removal of 5 bases from V and 5 bases from J, the junction contained 10 bases not matched to a gene. Germline CDR1 is MNHNY and CDR2 is SVGAGI (reference sequence). CDR3 in DNA: TGTGCCAGCAGTCAAGGACAGGGCTCAAGAAATGAAAAACTGTTTTTT. Encoded protein: CASSQGQGSRNEKLFF.

This clone occurred a few times. The gene calls are TRBV4-1 and TRBJ1-1, with D uncertain. Germline CDR1 and CDR2: MGHRA and YSYEKL. The V gene lost 1 base and the J gene lost 8 bases, with 14 bases spanning the gap. This CDR3 has 14 residues. In DNA, the CDR3 is TGCGCCAGCAGCCAAGTTGGAGGGTCCTCGGAAGCTTTCTTT. Translation: CASSQVGGSSEAFF.

The chain carries TRBV28 and TRBJ2-7; possible D gene TRBD1, 6 bases. The CDR3 has 13 residues. Trimming left V 6 bases short and J 6 bases short, with 15 bases between. Germline V gene sequence: CDR1 MDHEN, CDR2 SYDVKM. Here the CDR3 reads CASRIGGDREQYF. The CDR3 DNA is TGTGCCAGCAGGATAGGGGGAGATCGCGAGCAGTACTTC.

The chain is built from TRBV27 and TRBJ2-5; perhaps TRBD2 as D (6 bases). The CDR3 totals 13 residues. Germline V gene lookup returns CDR1 MNHEY and CDR2 SMNVEV (reference sequence). Trimming shortened V by 8 bases and J by 5 bases, and 15 bases separated the two germline ends. CDR3 region: CASQLGGGETQYF. Written as DNA, the CDR3 is TGTGCCAGCCAACTGGGGGGTGGTGAGACCCAGTACTTC.

This sequence joins TRBV6-5 and TRBJ1-1; 7 nucleotides line up with TRBD1. From germline, CDR1 is MNHEY and CDR2 SVGAGI. The CDR3 sequence is 14 residues long. With 7 bases clipped from V and 1 base from J, the junction kept 6 bases outside the gene matches. The chain's CDR3 is CASISGQTNTEAFF. The CDR3 DNA reads as TGTGCCAGCATCTCGGGACAGACGAACACTGAAGCTTTCTTT.

The table lists this clone with a count of one. The chain combines TRBV19 with TRBJ2-7, with D possibly matching TRBD1 (6 bases). The germline gives CDR1 LNHDA, CDR2 SQIVND (reference sequence). Trimming removed 6 bases from V and 6 bases from J, with 24 bases in between. The CDR3 covers 16 residues. The DNA for the CDR3 is TGTGCCAGTAGCCCGTTCCAGGGGACCCGGATGGGCGAGCAGTACTTC. It encodes CASSPFQGTRMGEQYF.

The rearrangement joins TRBV7-2 to TRBJ1-1; no clear D gene. CDR3 length equals 16 residues. CDR1 is SGHTA, CDR2 FQGNSA, per germline. Trimming left V 2 bases short and J 1 base short, with 14 bases between. In nucleotides, the CDR3 is TGTGCCAGCAGCTTATATCGTACACCAACGAACACTGAAGCTTTCTTT. Translated: CASSLYRTPTNTEAFF.

In its sample, this clone was seen a few times. At one end, the junction sequence differs from germline, possibly due to a read error. The rearrangement joins TRBV29-1 to TRBJ2-7, with D uncertain. The germline gives CDR1 SQVTM, CDR2 ANQGSEA. The CDR3 loop spans 14 amino acids. CDR3 coding DNA: TGCAGCGTCGAAGACCCGACAAAGGACTACGAGCAGTACTTC. Translated, it gives CSVEDPTKDYEQYF.

The CDR3 region is CAISETGAPENIQYF. The DNA of the CDR3 is TGTGCCATCAGTGAAACAGGGGCACCGGAAAACATTCAGTACTTC. The chain is built from TRBV10-3 and TRBJ2-4, with TRBD1 identical over 7 bases. Germline CDR1 ENHRY, CDR2 SYGVKD. The CDR3 is 15 amino acids. The V and J ends lost 3 bases and 5 bases, in that order; junction bases with no gene match: 7.

This clone occurred once. This chain uses TRBV5-1 with TRBJ2-2; the D is unclear. The CDR3 is 15 amino acids. The V end was cut by 3 bases, the J end by 4 bases, with 13 bases between. Germline V gene lookup returns CDR1 SGHRS and CDR2 YFSETQ. CDR3 DNA sequence: TGCGCCAGCAGCTGGACCCCTTCGGGCACCGGGGAGCTGTTTTTT. This sequence encodes CASSWTPSGTGELFF.

The chain links TRBV27 to TRBJ1-6, with D perhaps matching TRBD1 (5 bases). This CDR3 contains 16 residues. V dropped 2 bases and J dropped 5 bases, with 13 bases sitting between them. In germline, CDR1 is MNHEY, CDR2 SMNVEV (reference sequence). The CDR3, as DNA: TGTGCCAGCAGTTTACAACCTCAGGGAAATAATTCACCCCTCCACTTT. This gives the protein CASSLQPQGNNSPLHF.

The J gene is TRBJ1-3, the V gene TRBV19; TRBD1 matches 7 bases. Germline V gene sequence: CDR1 LNHDA, CDR2 SQIVND (reference sequence). This CDR3 is 15 amino acids long. V was clipped by 5 bases and J by 3 bases; unmatched bases: 7. The CDR3, as DNA: TGTGCCAGTAGTCCTCGGGACAGTTATGGAAACACCATATATTTT. This codes for CASSPRDSYGNTIYF. The entire variable domain, with the rest obtained from reference TRBV19 and TRBJ1-3, is as follows: DGGITQSPKYLFRKEGQNVTLSCEQNLNHDAMYWYRQDPGQGLRLIYYSQIVNDFQKGDIAEGYSVSREKKESFPLTVTSAQKNPTAFYLCASSPRDSYGNTIYFGEGSWLTVV.